Listed below are T cell receptor beta chains from one sample, sequenced in a study of T cell responses to AZD1222 COVID-19 vaccine. Assay: immunoSEQ multiplex PCR; the TCRdb copy retains only in-frame clones and omits some. The data contain some 140,000 clones, roughly nine tenths of them singletons. Sequences were derived from peripheral blood, sampled on day 0 of MenACWY control vaccination. Receptors were obtained from an adult in good health. Both conserved end residues are part of each CDR3. D genes are given only for firm matches. A row's size may be missing; if present it is once, few, many or a size class.

clone_size j_call d_call v_call cdr3_nt cdr3_aa
NA TRBJ1-2 NA TRBV7-9 TGTGCCAGCAGCCATAACGTTCCAGAGAGCTATGGCTACACCTTC CASSHNVPESYGYTF
NA TRBJ1-1 NA TRBV30 TGTGCCTGGCAGCCTTCGAACACTGAAGCTTTCTTT CAWQPSNTEAFF
NA TRBJ1-2 NA TRBV7-9 TGTGCCAGCAGCTTAGAATCAGGGGGCTACACCTTC CASSLESGGYTF
NA TRBJ2-2 TRBD1 TRBV6-2/TRBV6-3 TGTGCCAGCAGTTACCCGAGGACAGGGTATTTGGATTTGGGGGAGCTGTTTTTT CASSYPRTGYLDLGELFF
NA TRBJ1-1 NA TRBV2 TGTGCCAGCAGCCCGGACAGAATGAACACTGAAGCTTTCTTT CASSPDRMNTEAFF
many TRBJ1-1 TRBD1 TRBV10-3 TGTGCCATCAGGGCGGACAGGGGTACTGAAGCTTTCTTT CAIRADRGTEAFF
NA TRBJ2-3 NA TRBV5-1 TGCGCCAGCAGCCCCCCTGGGGTCGGGGCAGATACGCAGTATTTT CASSPPGVGADTQYF
NA TRBJ2-5 TRBD2 TRBV11-2 TGTGCCAGCAGCTTAGGGGCAGCGGGGGGATTCCAAGAGACCCAGTACTTC CASSLGAAGGFQETQYF
NA TRBJ1-4 TRBD1 TRBV28 TGTGCCAGCAGGTCGACAGGGGCTAATGAAAAACTGTTTTTT CASRSTGANEKLFF
NA TRBJ2-5 TRBD1 TRBV5-1 TGCGCCAGCAGCTTGGACAGGACAGGGTTGGGGACCCAGTACTTC CASSLDRTGLGTQYF
NA TRBJ1-5 NA TRBV19 TGTGCCAGTACCGATGTGTTGGGGAGCAATCAGCCCCAGCATTTT CASTDVLGSNQPQHF
NA TRBJ2-1 NA TRBV19 TGTGCCAGTAGTATAGACCACCCCCCATCTCAGCAGTTCTTC CASSIDHPPSQQFF
NA TRBJ1-6 NA TRBV6-5 TGTGCCAGCAGAATAACAGGGTTTGATAATTCACCCCTCCACTTT CASRITGFDNSPLHF
NA TRBJ2-1 TRBD2 TRBV6-4 TGTGCCAGCGGGGAGACTAGCGGGGGGCCCAATGAGCAGTTCTTC CASGETSGGPNEQFF
NA TRBJ1-1 NA TRBV10-2 TGCGCCAGCAGTGTAAGCACTGAAGCTTTCTTT CASSVSTEAFF
NA TRBJ1-1 TRBD1 TRBV11-3 TGTGCCAGCAGCTCCACTTACAGACAGGGACGGGGGGCGACTGAAGCTTTCTTT CASSSTYRQGRGATEAFF
NA TRBJ2-1 TRBD2 TRBV4-1 TGCGCCAGCAGCCGTCCCTTCCCGGGACTAGCGGGAGAAAACAATGAGCAGTTCTTC CASSRPFPGLAGENNEQFF
NA TRBJ2-5 NA TRBV5-1 TGCGCCAGCAGCTTGGCCGGAAAAGAGACCCAGTACTTC CASSLAGKETQYF
NA TRBJ1-5 NA TRBV27 TGTGCCAGCAGTTTAAGGTCCCCAAGGGGTGTGGGTCAGCCCCAGCATTTT CASSLRSPRGVGQPQHF
NA TRBJ1-1 NA TRBV21-1 TGTGCCAGCAGCAATATGAGAGGGGTGAACACTGAAGCTTTCTTT CASSNMRGVNTEAFF
NA TRBJ1-2 TRBD1 TRBV5-1 TGCGCCAGCAGCCAATGGGACAGGGGTACTGGCTACACCTTC CASSQWDRGTGYTF
NA TRBJ2-3 TRBD2 TRBV3-1/TRBV3-2 TGTGCCAGTAGCGGGGGCCCGGGGTCAGATACGCAGTATTTT CASSGGPGSDTQYF
NA TRBJ2-7 NA TRBV11-3 TGTGCCAGCGCTCCGTGGCAGTCGCATCTCGAGCAGTACTTC CASAPWQSHLEQYF
NA TRBJ2-7 TRBD2 TRBV7-2 TGTGCCAGCAGTCATGGACTAGCGGGAGACGAGCAGTACTTC CASSHGLAGDEQYF
NA TRBJ1-1 NA TRBV9 TGTGCCAGCAGCGTAGGGTTAGCAGAGGGGTGGGCGGACACTGAAGCTTTCTTT CASSVGLAEGWADTEAFF
NA TRBJ1-1 TRBD1 TRBV3-1/TRBV3-2 TGTGCCAGCAGCTTCCACACAGGGGGCACTGAAGCTTTCTTT CASSFHTGGTEAFF
NA TRBJ1-2 NA TRBV6-5 TGTGCCAGCAGCCCCAGGACAACCTATGGCTACACCTTC CASSPRTTYGYTF
NA TRBJ2-1 TRBD2 TRBV6-2/TRBV6-3 TGTGCCAGCAGTTACTCTGGGCTAGCGGATGCCTACAATGAGCAGTTCTTC CASSYSGLADAYNEQFF
NA TRBJ1-1 NA TRBV7-9 TGTGCCAGCAGCTTCTCGGGCAGGGCGAGTTGGAACACTGAAGCTTTCTTT CASSFSGRASWNTEAFF
once TRBJ2-1 TRBD2 TRBV7-9 TGTGCCAGCAGCTTAGCCCTAGCGGGGGTCTACAATGAGCAGTTCTTC CASSLALAGVYNEQFF
NA TRBJ1-2 NA TRBV4-2 TGTGCCAGCAGCCAAGCGGACACCAGGAACTATGGCTACACCTTC CASSQADTRNYGYTF
NA TRBJ2-7 NA TRBV24-1 TGTGCCACCGGCGACAGAAGCTCCTACGAGCAGTACTTC CATGDRSSYEQYF
NA TRBJ2-1 NA TRBV10-3 TGTGCCATCAGGACCTCCGAGACTCCCGCCAGTGAGCAGTTCTTC CAIRTSETPASEQFF
NA TRBJ1-2 NA TRBV21-1 TGTGCCAGCAGCCAACAGGGGAGGGCGCGGAATGGCTACACCTTC CASSQQGRARNGYTF
once TRBJ2-3 TRBD1 TRBV6-2/TRBV6-3 TGTGCCAGCAGTTTCCCGGGACAGTATACAGATACGCAGTATTTT CASSFPGQYTDTQYF
NA TRBJ1-5 NA TRBV5-5 TGTGCCAGCAGCTTGGTCCCACGAGGCAATCAGCCCCAGCATTTT CASSLVPRGNQPQHF
NA TRBJ2-5 TRBD2 TRBV9 TGTGCCAGCAAACGACTAGCGGGGGGGCCGAGGGAGACCCAGTACTTC CASKRLAGGPRETQYF
NA TRBJ1-6 TRBD1 TRBV19 TGTGCCAGTCGGGCAGGGGGACCTAATTCACCCCTCCACTTT CASRAGGPNSPLHF
NA TRBJ1-2 NA TRBV28 TGTGCCAGCAGTTTAGCCCCGCTAACGAACTATGGCTACACCTTC CASSLAPLTNYGYTF
NA TRBJ2-2 TRBD2 TRBV9 TGTGCCAGCAGCGTAGCTAGCGGGGGGAACACCGGGGAGCTGTTTTTT CASSVASGGNTGELFF
NA TRBJ1-5 TRBD1 TRBV7-6 TGTGCCAGCAGCCGGACAGGGACCAATCAGCCCCAGCATTTT CASSRTGTNQPQHF
NA TRBJ2-7 NA TRBV7-2 TGTGCCAGCAGCTTCACCGCCGGGGCGGGATCGGGTTCCCACGAGCAGTACTTC CASSFTAGAGSGSHEQYF
NA TRBJ2-3 TRBD1 TRBV19 TGTGCCAGACCGACCGGGACAGGGGGCCAGAGATTAAGCACAGATACGCAGTATTTT CARPTGTGGQRLSTDTQYF
NA TRBJ1-5 TRBD1 TRBV29-1 TGCAGCGTTACGGGACAGGGGATCGATCAGCCCCAGCATTTT CSVTGQGIDQPQHF
NA TRBJ1-5 NA TRBV6-2/TRBV6-3 TGTGCCAGCAGTACCCGGACAGAGAATCAGCCCCAGCATTTT CASSTRTENQPQHF
NA TRBJ2-3 TRBD2 TRBV4-2 TGTGCCAGCAGCCGTATCGGTAGCGGGAGAACAGATACGCAGTATTTT CASSRIGSGRTDTQYF
NA TRBJ1-1 NA TRBV11-1 TGTGCCAGCAGCTTAATGACGGCTCAGGGCGCTTTCTTT CASSLMTAQGAFF